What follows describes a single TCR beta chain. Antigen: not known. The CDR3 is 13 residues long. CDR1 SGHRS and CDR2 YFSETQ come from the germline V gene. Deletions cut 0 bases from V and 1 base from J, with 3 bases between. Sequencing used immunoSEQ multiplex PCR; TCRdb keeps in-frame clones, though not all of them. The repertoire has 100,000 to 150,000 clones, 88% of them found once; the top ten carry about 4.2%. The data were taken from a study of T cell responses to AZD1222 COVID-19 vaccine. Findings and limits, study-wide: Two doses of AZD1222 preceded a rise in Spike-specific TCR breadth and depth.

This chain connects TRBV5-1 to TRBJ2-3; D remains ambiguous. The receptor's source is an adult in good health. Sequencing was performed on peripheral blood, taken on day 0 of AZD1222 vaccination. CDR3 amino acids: CASSLGGTDTQYF. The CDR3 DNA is TGCGCCAGCAGCTTGGGGGGCACAGATACGCAGTATTTT.